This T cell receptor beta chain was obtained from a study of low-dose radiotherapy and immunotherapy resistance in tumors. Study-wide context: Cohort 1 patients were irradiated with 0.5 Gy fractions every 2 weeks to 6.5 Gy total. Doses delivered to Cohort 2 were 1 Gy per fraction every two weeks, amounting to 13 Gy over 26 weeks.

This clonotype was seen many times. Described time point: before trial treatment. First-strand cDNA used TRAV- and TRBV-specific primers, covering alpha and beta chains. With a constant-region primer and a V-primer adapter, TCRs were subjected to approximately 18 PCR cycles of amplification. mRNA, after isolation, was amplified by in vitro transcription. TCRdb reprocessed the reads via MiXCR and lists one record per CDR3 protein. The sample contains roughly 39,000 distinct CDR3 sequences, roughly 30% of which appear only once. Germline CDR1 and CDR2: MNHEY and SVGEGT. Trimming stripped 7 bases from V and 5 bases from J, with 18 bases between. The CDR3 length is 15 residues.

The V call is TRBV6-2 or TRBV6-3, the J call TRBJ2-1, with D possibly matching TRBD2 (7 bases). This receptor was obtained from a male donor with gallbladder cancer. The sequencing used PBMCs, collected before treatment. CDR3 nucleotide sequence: TGTGCCAGCATGGCGGGGGCCCAAAAAAACAATGAGCAGTTCTTC. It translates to CASMAGAQKNNEQFF.